Listed below are T cell receptor beta chains from one sample, sequenced in a study of cytotoxic CD8 clonotypes in ibrutinib-treated CLL. The method was immunoSEQ multiplex PCR; TCRdb's version includes in-frame clones alone and lacks a portion of them. The sample has a few hundred thousand clones; more than 65% are singletons. Source: PBMCs, taken before ibrutinib treatment. The receptors here all came from a human donor with chronic lymphocytic leukemia. Each CDR3 is given with its conserved first and last residue. D genes are given only for firm matches. Size is stated for part of the rows, as once, few or many counts, or as a class when the clone is expanded.

DNA: TGCGCCAGCAGTCCAGGGCAGGGATTATCTCGTGGCTACACCTTC
CDR3: CASSPGQGLSRGYTF
V: TRBV5-1
J: TRBJ1-2
size: once
length: 15
D: NA

DNA: TGCGAAACGGGACAGGGAGGTGATCAGCCCCAGCATTTT
CDR3: CETGQGGDQPQHF
V: TRBV6-4
J: TRBJ1-5
size: NA
length: 13
D: TRBD1

DNA: TGTGCTAGTGGCCATTCCGGGACAGTAACCTACGAGCAGTACTTC
CDR3: CASGHSGTVTYEQYF
V: TRBV12-5
J: TRBJ2-7
size: NA
length: 15
D: TRBD1

DNA: TGTGCCAGCAGTTACTCGTTGGGGGTGGGGTACGAGCAGTACTTC
CDR3: CASSYSLGVGYEQYF
V: TRBV6-5
J: TRBJ2-7
size: few
length: 15
D: NA

DNA: TGTGCCAGCAGCTTGTGGATAGCGGTAACTGATGAGCAGTTCTTC
CDR3: CASSLWIAVTDEQFF
V: TRBV5-4
J: TRBJ2-1
size: NA
length: 15
D: NA

DNA: TGTGCCAGCAGCCCAATCGGGACCACCGGGGAGCTGTTTTTT
CDR3: CASSPIGTTGELFF
V: TRBV7-2
J: TRBJ2-2
size: once
length: 14
D: NA

DNA: TGTGCCAGCAGTTACTCGCAGTCTGGGTATGGCTACACCTTC
CDR3: CASSYSQSGYGYTF
V: TRBV6-5
J: TRBJ1-2
size: few
length: 14
D: NA

DNA: TGTGCCATCAGCCTCGGCAAAAATGAGCAGTTCTTC
CDR3: CAISLGKNEQFF
V: TRBV10-3
J: TRBJ2-1
size: NA
length: 12
D: NA

DNA: TGTGCCAGCAGCTTGGACAATAACTATGGCTACACCTTC
CDR3: CASSLDNNYGYTF
V: TRBV5-4
J: TRBJ1-2
size: NA
length: 13
D: NA

DNA: TGTGCCAGCAGTGAAGAGGGGACAGGGGGTCGCGAGCAGTACTTC
CDR3: CASSEEGTGGREQYF
V: TRBV6-1
J: TRBJ2-7
size: many
length: 15
D: TRBD1

DNA: TGTGCCAGCAGTGGGCAGGGGGCCTACAATGAGCAGTTCTTC
CDR3: CASSGQGAYNEQFF
V: TRBV6-4
J: TRBJ2-1
size: NA
length: 14
D: TRBD1

DNA: TGTGCCATTACACTAGGGACCTACAATGAGCAGTTCTTC
CDR3: CAITLGTYNEQFF
V: TRBV6-5
J: TRBJ2-1
size: NA
length: 13
D: NA

DNA: TGTGCCAGCAGTTACTCGAGGACAGGAAATCAGCCCCAGCATTTT
CDR3: CASSYSRTGNQPQHF
V: TRBV6-5
J: TRBJ1-5
size: once
length: 15
D: TRBD1

DNA: TGTGCCAGCAGGGAGGGCGGGGTTTCCGGAAAACTGTTTTTT
CDR3: CASREGGVSGKLFF
V: TRBV7-9
J: TRBJ1-4
size: once
length: 14
D: NA

DNA: TGTGCCAGCAGTTACTTGGATCCAGCTATCACAGATACGCAGTATTTT
CDR3: CASSYLDPAITDTQYF
V: TRBV6-5
J: TRBJ2-3
size: NA
length: 16
D: NA

DNA: TGTGCCAGCAGCTCCCTGGTAGCGGGAGTTAGCGAGCAGTACTTC
CDR3: CASSSLVAGVSEQYF
V: TRBV7-2
J: TRBJ2-7
size: NA
length: 15
D: TRBD2

DNA: TGTGCCAGCAGTGACGGGAGCACAGATACGCAGTATTTT
CDR3: CASSDGSTDTQYF
V: TRBV6-4
J: TRBJ2-3
size: NA
length: 13
D: NA

DNA: TGTGCCACCGAAAGGGGCCTGCAGTTCTTC
CDR3: CATERGLQFF
V: TRBV7-9
J: TRBJ2-1
size: NA
length: 10
D: NA

DNA: TGTGCCAGTGAACGGGGAGGGGAGCTGTTTTTT
CDR3: CASERGGELFF
V: TRBV25-1
J: TRBJ2-2
size: once
length: 11
D: NA

DNA: TGTGCCAGCAGCAGGCGAGCGGACCACACAGATACGCAGTATTTT
CDR3: CASSRRADHTDTQYF
V: TRBV21-1
J: TRBJ2-3
size: NA
length: 15
D: NA

DNA: TGTGCCATCAGTGAAGGTGGTGTAGACTCCTACGAGCAGTACTTC
CDR3: CAISEGGVDSYEQYF
V: TRBV10-3
J: TRBJ2-7
size: NA
length: 15
D: NA

DNA: TGTGCCAGCAGTTTAACCCCCGGGCAGTTCAATGAGCAGTTCTTC
CDR3: CASSLTPGQFNEQFF
V: TRBV28
J: TRBJ2-1
size: NA
length: 15
D: NA

DNA: TGTGCCTGGAGTGTAGATGAGAACTATGGCTACACCTTC
CDR3: CAWSVDENYGYTF
V: TRBV30
J: TRBJ1-2
size: many
length: 13
D: NA

DNA: TGTGCCAGCAACCTCCGAGGGAACCAGCCCCAGCATTTT
CDR3: CASNLRGNQPQHF
V: TRBV6-7
J: TRBJ1-5
size: NA
length: 13
D: NA

DNA: TGCGCCAGCAGCTTGGAGGGAAACCACCCCTACGAGCAGTACTTC
CDR3: CASSLEGNHPYEQYF
V: TRBV5-1
J: TRBJ2-7
size: NA
length: 15
D: NA

DNA: TGTGCCAGCAGTTTATTCAGGGTCGGCGAAAAACTGTTTTTT
CDR3: CASSLFRVGEKLFF
V: TRBV27
J: TRBJ1-4
size: once
length: 14
D: NA

DNA: TGTGCCAGCAGCTTAGCTGTGGACAGGGGCACTGAAGCTTTCTTT
CDR3: CASSLAVDRGTEAFF
V: TRBV7-6
J: TRBJ1-1
size: NA
length: 15
D: TRBD1

DNA: TGTGCCAGCAGCTCCAACAGAGAACAAGAGACCCAGTACTTC
CDR3: CASSSNREQETQYF
V: TRBV11-2
J: TRBJ2-5
size: few
length: 14
D: NA

DNA: TGTGCCAGTAGTATAAAAGTTGATGCGGGAAACACCATATATTTT
CDR3: CASSIKVDAGNTIYF
V: TRBV19
J: TRBJ1-3
size: NA
length: 15
D: NA

DNA: TGTGCCAGCAGCTTAGGGCGGGCGGGAGCTAACTACAATGAGCAGTTCTTC
CDR3: CASSLGRAGANYNEQFF
V: TRBV11-3
J: TRBJ2-1
size: NA
length: 17
D: TRBD2

DNA: TGCGCCAGCAGCCAAGATACCTATCTCCTTAGCAATCAGCCCCAGCATTTT
CDR3: CASSQDTYLLSNQPQHF
V: TRBV4-1
J: TRBJ1-5
size: NA
length: 17
D: NA

DNA: TGTGCCATGCGCGGGACTAGCTCCTACGAGCAGTACTTC
CDR3: CAMRGTSSYEQYF
V: TRBV10-3
J: TRBJ2-7
size: NA
length: 13
D: TRBD2

DNA: TGTGCCAGCAGCCAGGACTTGGGCTCCCCAGGGGATACGCAGTATTTT
CDR3: CASSQDLGSPGDTQYF
V: TRBV14
J: TRBJ2-3
size: once
length: 16
D: NA

DNA: TGTGCCTGGAGTGTGGCAGATAATGGCTACACCTTC
CDR3: CAWSVADNGYTF
V: TRBV30
J: TRBJ1-2
size: few
length: 12
D: NA

DNA: TGCAGCGTTGAAGTACCGGGCTCTGGAAACACCATATATTTT
CDR3: CSVEVPGSGNTIYF
V: TRBV29-1
J: TRBJ1-3
size: NA
length: 14
D: NA

DNA: TGTGCCTGGAGTTATAGCGGAGATACGCAGTATTTT
CDR3: CAWSYSGDTQYF
V: TRBV30
J: TRBJ2-3
size: NA
length: 12
D: NA

DNA: TGTGCCAGCAACGGTCCTACAGGGGCCAATCAGCCCCAGCATTTT
CDR3: CASNGPTGANQPQHF
V: TRBV7-2
J: TRBJ1-5
size: NA
length: 15
D: TRBD1

DNA: TGTGCCAGTAGTATAGGCAGGGGCTTCGGCGGGGAGCTGTTTTTT
CDR3: CASSIGRGFGGELFF
V: TRBV19
J: TRBJ2-2
size: NA
length: 15
D: NA

DNA: TGCGCCAGCAGCGTAGCGGCTAGCTCCTACAATGAGCAGTTCTTC
CDR3: CASSVAASSYNEQFF
V: TRBV5-1
J: TRBJ2-1
size: NA
length: 15
D: NA

DNA: TGTGCCAGCAGCGGGACAGCCTACGAGCAGTACTTC
CDR3: CASSGTAYEQYF
V: TRBV7-2
J: TRBJ2-7
size: NA
length: 12
D: TRBD1

DNA: TGTGCCATCAGTCCGGACAGGGTCGAGCAGTACTTC
CDR3: CAISPDRVEQYF
V: TRBV10-3
J: TRBJ2-7
size: NA
length: 12
D: TRBD1

DNA: TGCGCCAGCAGCTGGGACCCCAACCAGCCCCAGCATTTT
CDR3: CASSWDPNQPQHF
V: TRBV5-1
J: TRBJ1-5
size: NA
length: 13
D: NA

DNA: TGTGCCAGCGTGCGGCAGGGGGGGTACGAGCAGTACTTC
CDR3: CASVRQGGYEQYF
V: TRBV6-6
J: TRBJ2-7
size: NA
length: 13
D: NA

DNA: TGTGCCAGCAGCCAAGTATTCAGGGAAGGGGAAGATACGCAGTATTTT
CDR3: CASSQVFREGEDTQYF
V: TRBV4-2
J: TRBJ2-3
size: NA
length: 16
D: NA

DNA: TGTGCCAGCAGTTACGGGAGGCAGGGGAACACTGAAGCTTTCTTT
CDR3: CASSYGRQGNTEAFF
V: TRBV6-5
J: TRBJ1-1
size: NA
length: 15
D: NA

DNA: TGTGCCAGCAGCCGAGGAATGACAGGACTCGGGGAAGCTTTCTTT
CDR3: CASSRGMTGLGEAFF
V: TRBV4-2
J: TRBJ1-1
size: NA
length: 15
D: NA

DNA: TGTGCCAGCAGCCTAAAGCCCGACAGGGATGGCTACACCTTC
CDR3: CASSLKPDRDGYTF
V: TRBV7-8
J: TRBJ1-2
size: NA
length: 14
D: TRBD1

DNA: TGTGCCAGCAGCGGGGTGGATGGCTACACCTTC
CDR3: CASSGVDGYTF
V: TRBV28
J: TRBJ1-2
size: NA
length: 11
D: NA

DNA: TGTGCCAGCTCACTATACGACCTACAGGGGCCATTGAACACCGGGGAGCTGTTTTTT
CDR3: CASSLYDLQGPLNTGELFF
V: TRBV18
J: TRBJ2-2
size: NA
length: 19
D: TRBD1

DNA: TGTGCCTGGAATATACTAGCGGGAGATGGGAATGAGCAGTTCTTC
CDR3: CAWNILAGDGNEQFF
V: TRBV30
J: TRBJ2-1
size: NA
length: 15
D: TRBD2

DNA: TGTGCCAGCAGCTTAGTTGCGGGAGGGGGCACAGATACGCAGTATTTT
CDR3: CASSLVAGGGTDTQYF
V: TRBV11-3
J: TRBJ2-3
size: NA
length: 16
D: TRBD2

DNA: TGTGCCAGCAGTTTATTCGGGGAAGCCTACGAGCAGTACTTC
CDR3: CASSLFGEAYEQYF
V: TRBV28
J: TRBJ2-7
size: NA
length: 14
D: NA

DNA: TGTGCCAGCAGCTTGGAGGGTTTGGGCTATGGCTACACCTTC
CDR3: CASSLEGLGYGYTF
V: TRBV5-4
J: TRBJ1-2
size: NA
length: 14
D: NA

DNA: TGTGCCAGCAGTGAAGTCCCAGGGATTTCAGCGGGCACTGAAGCTTTCTTT
CDR3: CASSEVPGISAGTEAFF
V: TRBV2
J: TRBJ1-1
size: NA
length: 17
D: NA